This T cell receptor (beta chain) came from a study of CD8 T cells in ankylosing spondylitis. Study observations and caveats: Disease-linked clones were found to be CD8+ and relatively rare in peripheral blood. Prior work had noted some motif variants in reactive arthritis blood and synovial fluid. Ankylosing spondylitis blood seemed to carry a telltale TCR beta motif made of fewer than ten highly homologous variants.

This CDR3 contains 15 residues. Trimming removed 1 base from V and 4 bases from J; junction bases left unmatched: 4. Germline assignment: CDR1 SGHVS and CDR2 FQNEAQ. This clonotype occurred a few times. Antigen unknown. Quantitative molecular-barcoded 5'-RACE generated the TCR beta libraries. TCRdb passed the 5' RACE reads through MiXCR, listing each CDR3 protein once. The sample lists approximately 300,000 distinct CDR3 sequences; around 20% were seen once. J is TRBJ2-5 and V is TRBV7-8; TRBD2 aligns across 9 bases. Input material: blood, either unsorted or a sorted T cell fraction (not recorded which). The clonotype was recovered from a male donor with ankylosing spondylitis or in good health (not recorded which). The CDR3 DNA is TGTGCCAGCAGCTTAGAGAGTAGCGGGGGAGAGACCCAGTACTTC. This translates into CASSLESSGGETQYF.